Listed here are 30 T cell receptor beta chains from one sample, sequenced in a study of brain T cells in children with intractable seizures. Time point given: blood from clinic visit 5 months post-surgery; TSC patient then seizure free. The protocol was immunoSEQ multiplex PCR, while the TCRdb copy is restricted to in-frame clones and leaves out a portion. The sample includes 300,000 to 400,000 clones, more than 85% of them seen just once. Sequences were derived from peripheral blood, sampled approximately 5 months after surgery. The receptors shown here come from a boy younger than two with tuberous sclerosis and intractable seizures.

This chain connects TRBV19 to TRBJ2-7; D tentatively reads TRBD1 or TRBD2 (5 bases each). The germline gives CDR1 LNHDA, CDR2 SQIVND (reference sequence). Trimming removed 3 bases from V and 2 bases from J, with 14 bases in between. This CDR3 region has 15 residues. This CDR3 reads CASSIPGTATYEQYF. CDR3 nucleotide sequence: TGTGCCAGTAGTATCCCCGGGACGGCCACCTACGAGCAGTACTTC.

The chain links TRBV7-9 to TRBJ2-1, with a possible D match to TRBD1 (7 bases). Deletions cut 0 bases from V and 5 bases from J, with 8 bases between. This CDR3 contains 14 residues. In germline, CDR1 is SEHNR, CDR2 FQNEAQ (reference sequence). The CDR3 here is CASSLARGDNEQFF. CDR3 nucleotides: TGTGCCAGCAGCTTAGCCAGGGGGGACAATGAGCAGTTCTTC.

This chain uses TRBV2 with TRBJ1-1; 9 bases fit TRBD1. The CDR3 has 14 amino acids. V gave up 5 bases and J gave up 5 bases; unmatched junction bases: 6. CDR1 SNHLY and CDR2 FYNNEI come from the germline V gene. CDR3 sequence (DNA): TGTGCCAGCAGTTCAACAGGGGGCAGGACTGAAGCTTTCTTT. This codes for CASSSTGGRTEAFF.

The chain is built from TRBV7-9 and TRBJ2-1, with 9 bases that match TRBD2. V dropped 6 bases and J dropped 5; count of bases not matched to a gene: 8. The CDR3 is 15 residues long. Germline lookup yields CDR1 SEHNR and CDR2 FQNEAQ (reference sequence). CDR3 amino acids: CASRGQREVHNEQFF. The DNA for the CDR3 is TGTGCCAGCAGAGGGCAGCGGGAGGTCCACAATGAGCAGTTCTTC. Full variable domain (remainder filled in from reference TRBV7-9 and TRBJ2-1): DTGVSQNPRHKITKRGQNVTFRCDPISEHNRLYWYRQTLGQGPEFLTYFQNEAQLEKSRLLSDRFSAERPKGSFSTLEIQRTEQGDSAMYLCASRGQREVHNEQFFGPGTRLTVL.

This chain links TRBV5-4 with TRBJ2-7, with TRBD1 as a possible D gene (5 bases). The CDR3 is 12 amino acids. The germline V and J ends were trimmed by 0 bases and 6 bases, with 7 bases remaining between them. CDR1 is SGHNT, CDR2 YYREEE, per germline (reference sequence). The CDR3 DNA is TGTGCCAGCAGCTTGGGGCAGGGCGAGCAGTACTTC. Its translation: CASSLGQGEQYF.

The CDR3 bases are TGTGCCAGCAGTTACACCGGGACGCCTTCCTACAATGAGCAGTTCTTC. This translates into CASSYTGTPSYNEQFF. The gene calls are TRBV11-2 and TRBJ2-1; D assignment may be TRBD1 or TRBD2 (5 bases each). CDR1 is SGHAT, CDR2 FQNNGV, per germline. The CDR3 length is 16 residues. Trimming left V 6 bases short and J 1 base short, with 16 bases between.

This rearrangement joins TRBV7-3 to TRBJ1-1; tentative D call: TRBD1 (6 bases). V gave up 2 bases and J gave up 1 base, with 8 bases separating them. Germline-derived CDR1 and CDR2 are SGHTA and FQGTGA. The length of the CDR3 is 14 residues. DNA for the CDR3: TGTGCCAGCAGCTTAGGGGGCCCGAACACTGAAGCTTTCTTT. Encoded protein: CASSLGGPNTEAFF.

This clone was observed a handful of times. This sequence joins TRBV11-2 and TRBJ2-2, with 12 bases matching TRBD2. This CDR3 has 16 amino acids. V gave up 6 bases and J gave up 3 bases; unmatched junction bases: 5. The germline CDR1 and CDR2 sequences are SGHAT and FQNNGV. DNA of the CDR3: TGTGCCAGCAGTTTCGGACTAGCGGGGTACACCGGGGAGCTGTTTTTT. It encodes CASSFGLAGYTGELFF.

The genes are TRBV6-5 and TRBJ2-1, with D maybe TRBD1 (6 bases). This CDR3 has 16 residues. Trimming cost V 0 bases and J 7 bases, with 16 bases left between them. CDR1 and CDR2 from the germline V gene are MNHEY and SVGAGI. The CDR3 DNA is TGTGCCAGCAGTTACTCGTTGTCAGGGGCGCGGAATGAGCAGTTCTTC. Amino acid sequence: CASSYSLSGARNEQFF.

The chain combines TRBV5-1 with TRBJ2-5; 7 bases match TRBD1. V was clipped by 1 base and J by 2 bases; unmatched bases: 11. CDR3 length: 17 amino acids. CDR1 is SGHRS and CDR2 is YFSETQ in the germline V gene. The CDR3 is CASSLRGTGQHQETQYF. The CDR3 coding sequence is TGCGCCAGCAGCTTGCGTGGAACGGGACAGCATCAAGAGACCCAGTACTTC. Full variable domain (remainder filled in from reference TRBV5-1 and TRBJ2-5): KAGVTQTPRYLIKTRGQQVTLSCSPISGHRSVSWYQQTPGQGLQFLFEYFSETQRNKGNFPGRFSGRQFSNSRSEMNVSTLELGDSALYLCASSLRGTGQHQETQYFGPGTRLLVL.

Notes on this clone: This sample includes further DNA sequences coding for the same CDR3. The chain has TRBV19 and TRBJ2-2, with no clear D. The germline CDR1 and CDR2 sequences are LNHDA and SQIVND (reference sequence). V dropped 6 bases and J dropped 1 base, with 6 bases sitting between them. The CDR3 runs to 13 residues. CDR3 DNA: TGTGCCAGTAGAGGGCAGAACACCGGGGAGCTGTTTTTT. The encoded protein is CASRGQNTGELFF.

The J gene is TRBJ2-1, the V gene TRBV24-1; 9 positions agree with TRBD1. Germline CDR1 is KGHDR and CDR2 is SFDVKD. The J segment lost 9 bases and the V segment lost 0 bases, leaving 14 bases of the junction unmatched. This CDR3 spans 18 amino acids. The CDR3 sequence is CATSDLANRDRVVCEQFF. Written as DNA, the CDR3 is TGTGCCACCAGTGATTTGGCGAACCGGGACAGGGTTGTATGTGAGCAGTTCTTC.

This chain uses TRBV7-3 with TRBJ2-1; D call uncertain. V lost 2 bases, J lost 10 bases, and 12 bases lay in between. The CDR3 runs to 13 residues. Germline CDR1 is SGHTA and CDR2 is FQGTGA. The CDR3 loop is CASSLGIQTEQFF. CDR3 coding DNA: TGTGCCAGCAGCTTAGGGATACAGACAGAGCAGTTCTTC.

CDR3 loop: CASSLRNRDTEAFF. The CDR3 coding sequence is TGCGCCAGCAGCCTACGAAACCGGGACACTGAAGCTTTCTTT. The chain recombines TRBV5-1 with TRBJ1-1, with D hard to call. Per the germline V gene, CDR1 is SGHRS and CDR2 is YFSETQ. The V end lost 4 bases, the J end lost 3 bases, and 13 bases lay between the germline ends. The CDR3 totals 14 residues.

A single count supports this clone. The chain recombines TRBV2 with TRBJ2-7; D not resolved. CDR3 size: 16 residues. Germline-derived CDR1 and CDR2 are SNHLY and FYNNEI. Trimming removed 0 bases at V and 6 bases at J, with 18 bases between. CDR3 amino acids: CASSEAVGFGLGEQYF. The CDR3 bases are TGTGCCAGCAGTGAAGCGGTAGGGTTTGGATTGGGCGAGCAGTACTTC.

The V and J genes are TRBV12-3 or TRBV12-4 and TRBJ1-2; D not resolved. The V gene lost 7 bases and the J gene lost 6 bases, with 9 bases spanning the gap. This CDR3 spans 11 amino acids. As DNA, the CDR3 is TGTGCCAGCATTTTCATAGATGGCTACACCTTC. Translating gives CASIFIDGYTF.

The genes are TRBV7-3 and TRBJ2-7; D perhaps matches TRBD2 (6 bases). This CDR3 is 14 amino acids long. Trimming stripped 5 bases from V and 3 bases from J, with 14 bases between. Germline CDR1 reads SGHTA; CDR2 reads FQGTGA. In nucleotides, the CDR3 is TGTGCCAGCAGCCCCCGGGCCGGGGGCTACGAGCAGTACTTC. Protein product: CASSPRAGGYEQYF.

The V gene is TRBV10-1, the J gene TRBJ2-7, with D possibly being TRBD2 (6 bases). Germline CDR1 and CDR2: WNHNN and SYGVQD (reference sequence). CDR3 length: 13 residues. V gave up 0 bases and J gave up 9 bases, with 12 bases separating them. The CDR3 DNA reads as TGCGCCAGCAGTGAGTCGGGTGGGGGAGGGCAGTACTTC. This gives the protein CASSESGGGGQYF.

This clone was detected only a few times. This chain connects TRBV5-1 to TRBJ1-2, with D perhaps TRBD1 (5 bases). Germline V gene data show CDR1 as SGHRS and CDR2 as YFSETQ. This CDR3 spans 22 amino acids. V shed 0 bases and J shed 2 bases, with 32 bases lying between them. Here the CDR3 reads CASSLVRVKKGRHPAQNYGYTF. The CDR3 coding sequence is TGCGCCAGCAGCTTGGTCAGGGTTAAGAAGGGACGGCACCCCGCACAGAACTATGGCTACACCTTC.

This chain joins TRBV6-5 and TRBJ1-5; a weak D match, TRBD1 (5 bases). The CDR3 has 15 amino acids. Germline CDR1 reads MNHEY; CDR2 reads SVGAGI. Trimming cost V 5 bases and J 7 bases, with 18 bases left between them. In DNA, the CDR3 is TGTGCCAGCAGTCCCGGGACGGTAGCTGAGCAGCCCCAGCATTTT. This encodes CASSPGTVAEQPQHF.

The DNA for the CDR3 is TGTGCCAGCAGCTCTATGACTAGGACCGGGGAGCTGTTTTTT. Its protein product is CASSSMTRTGELFF. The chain combines TRBV11-1 with TRBJ2-2; TRBD2 is a possible D gene (6 bases). Germline CDR1 reads SGHAT; CDR2 reads FQDESV (reference sequence). V was clipped by 4 bases and J by 5 bases, with 11 bases between them. CDR3 length equals 14 residues.

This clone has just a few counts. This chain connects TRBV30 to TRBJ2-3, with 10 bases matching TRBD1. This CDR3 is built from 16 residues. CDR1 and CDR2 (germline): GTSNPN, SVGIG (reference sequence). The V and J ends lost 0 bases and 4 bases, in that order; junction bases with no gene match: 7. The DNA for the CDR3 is TGTGCCTGGAGTGTAACCGACAGGGGGCAAGCAGATACGCAGTATTTT. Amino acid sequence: CAWSVTDRGQADTQYF.

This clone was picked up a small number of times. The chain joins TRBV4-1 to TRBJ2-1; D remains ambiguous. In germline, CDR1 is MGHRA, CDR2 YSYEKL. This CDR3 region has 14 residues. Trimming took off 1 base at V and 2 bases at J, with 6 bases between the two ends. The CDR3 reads CASSQAFTYNEQFF. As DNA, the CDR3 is TGCGCCAGCAGCCAAGCTTTCACCTACAATGAGCAGTTCTTC.

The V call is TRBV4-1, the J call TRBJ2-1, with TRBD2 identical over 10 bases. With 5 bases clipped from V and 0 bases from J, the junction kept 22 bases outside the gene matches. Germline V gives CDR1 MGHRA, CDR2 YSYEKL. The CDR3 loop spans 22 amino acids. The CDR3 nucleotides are TGCGCCAGCAGCGGCCGTGGCGGCTTAGCGGGAGGCCGCGCTTACTCCTACAATGAGCAGTTCTTC. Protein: CASSGRGGLAGGRAYSYNEQFF.

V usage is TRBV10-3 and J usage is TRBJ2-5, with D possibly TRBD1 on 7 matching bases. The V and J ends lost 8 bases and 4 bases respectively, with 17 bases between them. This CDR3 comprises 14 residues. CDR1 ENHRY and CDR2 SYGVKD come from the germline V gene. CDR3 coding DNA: TGTGCCATCCGGAGGGGGCCGGCTCCAGAGACCCAGTACTTC. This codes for CAIRRGPAPETQYF.

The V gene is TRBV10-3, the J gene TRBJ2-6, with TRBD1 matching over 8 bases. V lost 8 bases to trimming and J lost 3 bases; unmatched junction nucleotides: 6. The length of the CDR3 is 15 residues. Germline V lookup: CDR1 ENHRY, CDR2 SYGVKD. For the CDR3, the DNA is TGTGCCATCGGGCAGGGGGCGCTTGGGGCCAACGTCCTGACTTTC. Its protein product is CAIGQGALGANVLTF.

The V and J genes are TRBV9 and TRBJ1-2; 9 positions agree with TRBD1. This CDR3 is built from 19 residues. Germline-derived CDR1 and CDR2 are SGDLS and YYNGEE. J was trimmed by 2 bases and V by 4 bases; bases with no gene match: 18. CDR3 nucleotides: TGTGCCAGCAGCCAATCGAACAGGGGGCTACGAACTACGAACTATGGCTACACCTTC. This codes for CASSQSNRGLRTTNYGYTF.

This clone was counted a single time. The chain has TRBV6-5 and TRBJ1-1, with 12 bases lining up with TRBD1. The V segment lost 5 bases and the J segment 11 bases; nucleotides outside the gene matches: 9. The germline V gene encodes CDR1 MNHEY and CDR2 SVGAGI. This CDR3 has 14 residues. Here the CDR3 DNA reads TGTGCCAGCAGTCGAACCGGGACAGGGGGCTTTGCTTTCTTT. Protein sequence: CASSRTGTGGFAFF.

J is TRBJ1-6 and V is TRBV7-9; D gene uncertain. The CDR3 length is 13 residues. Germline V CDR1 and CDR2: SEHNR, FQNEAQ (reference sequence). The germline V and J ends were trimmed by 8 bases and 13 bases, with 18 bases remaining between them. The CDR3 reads CASPPTGVAPLHF. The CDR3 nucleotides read TGTGCCAGCCCCCCGACGGGCGTAGCTCCCCTCCACTTT.

The CDR3 here is CASSAEDRGYGYTF. As DNA, the CDR3 is TGCGCCAGCAGCGCCGAGGACAGGGGCTATGGCTACACCTTC. This rearrangement joins TRBV5-1 to TRBJ1-2; TRBD1 aligns across 9 bases. Per the germline V gene, CDR1 is SGHRS and CDR2 is YFSETQ. The CDR3 has 14 residues. After removal of 4 bases from V and 4 bases from J, the junction contained 5 bases not matched to a gene.